What follows is one T cell receptor beta chain and its context. Its matching antigen is unknown. These data are taken from a study of cytomegalovirus exposure and HLA in healthy donors. Study results and caveats: Most sequenced TCRs were rare (though some public TCRs occurred in many donors).

V shed 8 bases and J shed 8 bases, with 15 bases lying between them. The CDR3 is made up of 13 amino acids. Germline CDR1 reads LNHDA; CDR2 reads SQIVND (reference sequence). PCR employed 60 Vbeta and 13 Jbeta primers. Sequencing used immunoSEQ multiplex PCR; TCRdb keeps in-frame clones, though not all of them. The data contain about 140,000 clones, approximately 84% of them singletons. This chain joins TRBV19 and TRBJ1-4, with D tentatively TRBD1 (5 bases). The TCR was taken from a man aged 25-40 years in good health and CMV-seropositive. The material sequenced was PBMCs. CDR3 DNA: TGTGCCAGTGGGGCAGGGAAGAAGGAAAAACTGTTTTTT. Protein: CASGAGKKEKLFF.